The clone carrying this T cell receptor beta chain was seen a single time. Its antigen is as yet unknown. The data belong to a study of CD8 T cells in Susac syndrome. The CDR3 runs to 12 residues. The V end was cut by 5 bases, the J end by 11 bases, with 15 bases between. From germline, CDR1 is SEHNR and CDR2 FQNEAQ (reference sequence). General observations from the study: It was acknowledged in the study that the number of individuals who were included in its TCR sequencing and HLA analysis was relatively small.

A quantity of about 0.5 to 1 ug RNA underwent reverse transcription using random hexamers. A multiplex approach, immunoSEQ multiplex PCR, amplified TCR beta CDR3 across 54 Vbeta and 13 Jbeta. TCRdb called the immunoSEQ multiplex PCR reads again in MiXCR, with one record for every CDR3 protein. Found here are fewer than 200,000 distinct CDR3 sequences, 93% of them singletons; the top ten hold 0.1%. The sample comprised CD4+ T cells from PBMCs. The V and J genes are TRBV7-9 and TRBJ1-1, with D maybe TRBD1 (5 bases). The sequence was obtained from a human donor in good health. CDR3 region: CASSQTARDAFF. CDR3 coding DNA: TGTGCCAGCAGCCAGACGGCTCGGGACGCTTTCTTT.